Each of the 32 T cell receptor beta chains below was sequenced from the same sample in a study of cytomegalovirus exposure and HLA in healthy donors. PCR primers comprised 60 Vbeta and 13 Jbeta primers. Sequencing was performed with immunoSEQ multiplex PCR; in TCRdb, only in-frame clones are kept and a portion is missing. The profile covers some 150,000 clones, with less than 80% appearing a single time and under 5.5% taken by the ten largest. The sample was PBMCs. These receptors were taken from a man aged 45-65 years in good health and CMV-seropositive.

The gene calls are TRBV7-2 and TRBJ2-7, with D uncertain. Trimming left V 3 bases short and J 0 bases short, with 9 bases between. Germline values: CDR1 SGHTA, CDR2 FQGNSA. There are 14 residues in the CDR3. CDR3 amino acids: CASSLETRSYEQYF. For the CDR3, the DNA is TGTGCCAGCAGCTTGGAGACTCGCTCCTACGAGCAGTACTTC.

This chain connects TRBV9 to TRBJ1-3; a weak D match, TRBD1 (6 bases). V lost 4 bases and J 4 bases, leaving 12 bases between the germline ends. The germline CDR1 and CDR2 sequences are SGDLS and YYNGEE. The length of the CDR3 is 14 residues. This CDR3 reads CASSSTGAGNTIYF. The CDR3 DNA sequence: TGTGCCAGCAGCTCGACAGGTGCAGGAAACACCATATATTTT.

This sequence joins TRBV10-2 and TRBJ2-5, with D possibly being TRBD1 (6 bases). CDR3 length: 13 amino acids. Trimming shortened V by 2 bases and J by 6 bases, and 10 bases separated the two germline ends. CDR1 is WSHSY and CDR2 is SAAADI in the germline V gene. This chain's CDR3 is CASSENREKTQYF. In DNA, the CDR3 is TGCGCCAGCAGTGAGAACAGGGAAAAGACCCAGTACTTC.

Only a few counts were recorded for this clone. J is TRBJ2-1 and V is TRBV2; D gene unclear. Germline CDR1 SNHLY, CDR2 FYNNEI. V dropped 6 bases and J dropped 0 bases, with 15 bases sitting between them. This CDR3 comprises 16 residues. The CDR3 loop reads CASSHPLSSSYNEQFF. CDR3 sequence (DNA): TGTGCCAGCAGCCACCCCTTATCTAGCTCCTACAATGAGCAGTTCTTC.

The chain has TRBV18 and TRBJ2-1, with 9 bases fitting TRBD1. V shed 0 bases, J shed 8 bases, and the junction held 5 bases outside the gene matches. From germline, CDR1 is KGHSH and CDR2 LQKENI. CDR3 size: 15 residues. In DNA, the CDR3 is TGTGCCAGCTCACCACCCCGGGACAGGGCCCATGAGCAGTTCTTC. Residues: CASSPPRDRAHEQFF.

The V gene is TRBV2, the J gene TRBJ2-1; 7 nucleotides align to TRBD1. The length of the CDR3 is 12 residues. The trim removed 7 bases at V and 11 bases at J, leaving 8 bases unmatched. Germline CDR1 SNHLY, CDR2 FYNNEI. CDR3 sequence reads: CASKTTGYQQFF. The CDR3 DNA sequence: TGTGCCAGCAAAACGACAGGGTATCAGCAGTTCTTC.

In nucleotides, the CDR3 is TGTGCCAGCAGCTTGGTGCGGGGGCCGTACGAGCAGTACTTC. It is translated as CASSLVRGPYEQYF. The chain joins TRBV5-6 to TRBJ2-7; weak D call: TRBD2 (7 bases). CDR1 and CDR2 (germline): SGHDT, YYEEEE. This CDR3 is 14 amino acids long. V was trimmed by 0 bases and J by 4 bases, leaving 11 bases between them. Full variable domain (remainder filled in from reference TRBV5-6 and TRBJ2-7): DAGVTQSPTHLIKTRGQQVTLRCSPKSGHDTVSWYQQALGQGPQFIFQYYEEEERQRGNFPDRFSGHQFPNYSSELNVNALLLGDSALYLCASSLVRGPYEQYFGPGTRLTVT.

The gene calls are TRBV9 and TRBJ1-4; maybe TRBD1 (5 bases). The CDR3 contains 15 residues. V lost 4 bases to trimming and J lost 7 bases, with 17 bases between them. From germline, CDR1 is SGDLS and CDR2 YYNGEE. In DNA, the CDR3 is TGTGCCAGCAGCCCGATCGGGGGTCTTCCTGAAAAACTGTTTTTT. Encoded protein: CASSPIGGLPEKLFF.

The gene calls are TRBV7-2 and TRBJ2-1; 8 bases are shared with TRBD2. V lost 0 bases to trimming and J lost 2 bases; unmatched junction nucleotides: 3. Looked up from germline, CDR1 is SGHTA and CDR2 is FQGNSA. CDR3 size: 16 residues. The chain's CDR3 is CASSLAFSGAYNEQFF. As DNA, the CDR3 is TGTGCCAGCAGCTTAGCTTTTAGCGGGGCCTACAATGAGCAGTTCTTC.

About this clone: Other DNA sequences in the sample encode the same CDR3. The genes are TRBV5-1 and TRBJ2-2; a weak D match, TRBD1 (6 bases). Trimming removed 4 bases at V and 0 bases at J, with 10 bases between. This CDR3 comprises 15 residues. Germline assignment: CDR1 SGHRS and CDR2 YFSETQ. The CDR3 sequence: CASSPGTSNTGELFF. The CDR3 DNA follows: TGCGCCAGCAGCCCCGGGACATCGAACACCGGGGAGCTGTTTTTT. Drawing the rest from reference TRBV5-1 and TRBJ2-2, the complete variable domain is KAGVTQTPRYLIKTRGQQVTLSCSPISGHRSVSWYQQTPGQGLQFLFEYFSETQRNKGNFPGRFSGRQFSNSRSEMNVSTLELGDSALYLCASSPGTSNTGELFFGEGSRLTVL.

The chain is built from TRBV5-1 and TRBJ2-7; no definite D call. Looked up from germline, CDR1 is SGHRS and CDR2 is YFSETQ. This CDR3 is built from 13 residues. V gave up 5 bases and J gave up 6 bases, with 15 bases separating them. CDR3 residues: CASRAPPAGEQYF. The CDR3 bases are TGCGCCAGCAGAGCCCCCCCCGCTGGCGAGCAGTACTTC.

This clone was recorded once. The V gene is TRBV9, the J gene TRBJ1-2; TRBD1 matches 9 bases. V gave up 5 bases and J gave up 3 bases; unmatched junction bases: 5. The CDR3 has 14 amino acids. The germline CDR1 and CDR2 sequences are SGDLS and YYNGEE. The CDR3 region is CASRRGQGDYGYTF. DNA for the CDR3: TGTGCCAGCAGGAGGGGACAGGGCGACTATGGCTACACCTTC.

V gene TRBV18 combines with J gene TRBJ2-2; weak D call: TRBD2 (5 bases). V gave up 0 bases and J gave up 2 bases, with 10 bases separating them. This CDR3 has 16 amino acids. Looked up from germline, CDR1 is KGHSH and CDR2 is LQKENI. The CDR3 DNA is TGTGCCAGCTCACCACCGTCCAGCGGCAACACCGGGGAGCTGTTTTTT. This translates into CASSPPSSGNTGELFF.

The chain couples TRBV7-9 to TRBJ2-7; no clear D. Germline V gives CDR1 SEHNR, CDR2 FQNEAQ (reference sequence). The CDR3 is 14 amino acids. V lost 5 bases and J 4 bases, leaving 15 bases between the germline ends. The CDR3 DNA is TGTGCCAGCAGCCAGACTTCGTTCCCTTACGAGCAGTACTTC. This translates into CASSQTSFPYEQYF.

About this clone: The same CDR3 arises from other DNA sequences in this sample as well. CDR3 in amino acids: CASSPNRLAGGPYNEQFF. CDR3 coding DNA: TGTGCCAGTAGCCCTAACAGACTAGCGGGAGGGCCCTACAATGAGCAGTTCTTC. This sequence joins TRBV7-9 and TRBJ2-1, with 14 bases matching TRBD2. J lost 2 bases, V lost 9 bases, and 12 bases had no gene match. CDR3 length: 18 residues. Germline V gene data show CDR1 as SEHNR and CDR2 as FQNEAQ (reference sequence).

This clone was recorded a few times. The rearrangement joins TRBV2 to TRBJ1-6, with D possibly matching TRBD1 (5 bases). From germline, CDR1 is SNHLY and CDR2 FYNNEI. V dropped 6 bases and J dropped 7 bases, with 16 bases sitting between them. This CDR3 spans 15 amino acids. This CDR3 is CASSAVDTANSPLHF. The DNA for the CDR3 is TGTGCCAGCAGCGCTGTGGACACAGCCAATTCACCCCTCCACTTT.

J is TRBJ1-2 and V is TRBV9, with TRBD1 identical over 8 bases. The CDR3 spans 13 residues. With 0 bases clipped from V and 12 bases from J, the junction kept 7 bases outside the gene matches. Looked up from germline, CDR1 is SGDLS and CDR2 is YYNGEE. Here the CDR3 DNA reads TGTGCCAGCAGCGTAGACAAGGACAGGGCAAACACCTTC. It codes for CASSVDKDRANTF.

Here the CDR3 DNA reads TGTGCCAGTAGTACACGAGACGGGGGTAACGGGGAGCTGTTTTTT. It yields the protein CASSTRDGGNGELFF. V and J are TRBV19 and TRBJ2-2, with D maybe TRBD2 (6 bases). Deletions cut 4 bases from V and 7 bases from J, with 16 bases between. Germline CDR1 reads LNHDA; CDR2 reads SQIVND (reference sequence). The CDR3 spans 15 residues.

The chain combines TRBV5-1 with TRBJ2-1; 9 bases agree with TRBD1. V lost 0 bases, J lost 9 bases, and 4 bases stayed unmatched. Germline V gene data show CDR1 as SGHRS and CDR2 as YFSETQ. The CDR3 sequence is 14 residues long. The CDR3 protein is CASSLAGTGSEQFF. The CDR3 region has the DNA TGCGCCAGCAGCTTGGCCGGGACAGGGTCTGAGCAGTTCTTC. The full variable domain, rest sourced from reference TRBV5-1 and TRBJ2-1, is KAGVTQTPRYLIKTRGQQVTLSCSPISGHRSVSWYQQTPGQGLQFLFEYFSETQRNKGNFPGRFSGRQFSNSRSEMNVSTLELGDSALYLCASSLAGTGSEQFFGPGTRLTVL.

The rearrangement joins TRBV19 to TRBJ2-5, with a weak D call TRBD2 (6 bases). The ends were cut back, 4 bases at V and 5 bases at J, with 17 bases in the middle. Germline assignment: CDR1 LNHDA and CDR2 SQIVND (reference sequence). There are 15 residues in the CDR3. CDR3 sequence: CASSTDPYAGETQYF. CDR3 DNA sequence: TGTGCCAGTAGTACCGACCCTTACGCGGGGGAGACCCAGTACTTC.

CDR3 DNA sequence: TGCGCCAGCAGCTTGTCAACTAGATCCTACGAGCAGTACTTC. This translates into CASSLSTRSYEQYF. The chain recombines TRBV5-1 with TRBJ2-7; a possible D gene is TRBD2 (5 bases). CDR1 and CDR2 from the germline V gene are SGHRS and YFSETQ. The V and J ends lost 1 base and 1 base respectively, with 9 bases between them. The CDR3 is 14 amino acids. The variable domain in full, with the rest retrieved from reference TRBV5-1 and TRBJ2-7, is KAGVTQTPRYLIKTRGQQVTLSCSPISGHRSVSWYQQTPGQGLQFLFEYFSETQRNKGNFPGRFSGRQFSNSRSEMNVSTLELGDSALYLCASSLSTRSYEQYFGPGTRLTVT.

The V gene is TRBV5-1, the J gene TRBJ2-5; 9 positions match TRBD2. The CDR3 extends over 15 amino acids. Per germline, CDR1 SGHRS and CDR2 YFSETQ. V trimming: 6 bases; J trimming: 4 bases; junction bases outside the gene matches: 10. CDR3 DNA: TGCGCCAGCACCCTTGAGCGGGGGGCCGGAGAGACCCAGTACTTC. Translated: CASTLERGAGETQYF. The full variable domain, in which reference TRBV5-1 and TRBJ2-5 provide the parts outside the CDR3, is KAGVTQTPRYLIKTRGQQVTLSCSPISGHRSVSWYQQTPGQGLQFLFEYFSETQRNKGNFPGRFSGRQFSNSRSEMNVSTLELGDSALYLCASTLERGAGETQYFGPGTRLLVL.

J is TRBJ2-2 and V is TRBV7-9; TRBD1 agrees at 8 bases. The V gene's germline CDR1 is SEHNR and CDR2 FQNEAQ (reference sequence). J lost 10 bases, V lost 5 bases, and 9 bases had no gene match. The CDR3 is 14 residues long. The CDR3 DNA sequence: TGTGCCAGCAGCCTCGTTCCAGGGGGCCAGGAGCTGTTTTTT. Translating gives CASSLVPGGQELFF.

This chain joins TRBV11-3 and TRBJ1-2, with TRBD1 identical over 10 bases. With V trimmed by 8 bases and J by 2 bases, 8 bases remained unmatched. From germline, CDR1 is SGHNT and CDR2 YENEEA. This CDR3 region has 15 residues. CDR3 sequence (DNA): TGTGCCAGCTCCGGGACAGGGGTGGGCAACTATGGCTACACCTTC. The encoded protein is CASSGTGVGNYGYTF.

In this sample, this clone turned up a few times. The chain couples TRBV5-4 to TRBJ1-1; 7 bases are shared with TRBD1. Trimming at V came to 1 base and at J to 6 bases, leaving 6 bases not matched to a gene. Germline lookup yields CDR1 SGHNT and CDR2 YYREEE (reference sequence). The CDR3 loop spans 14 amino acids. For the CDR3, the DNA is TGTGCCAGCAGCTTGAACAGGGGAAGTGCTGAAGCTTTCTTT. Translated, it gives CASSLNRGSAEAFF.

V is TRBV5-5 and J is TRBJ2-1; D may be TRBD1 (6 bases). Trimming pared 7 bases from V and 9 bases from J, leaving 20 bases between. The CDR3 spans 14 residues. The germline gives CDR1 SGHKS, CDR2 YYEKEE (reference sequence). CDR3 region: CASYGTPLGVEQFF. The CDR3 DNA follows: TGTGCCAGCTATGGGACACCCTTAGGGGTTGAGCAGTTCTTC. Drawing the rest from reference TRBV5-5 and TRBJ2-1, the complete variable domain is DAGVTQSPTHLIKTRGQQVTLRCSPISGHKSVSWYQQVLGQGPQFIFQYYEKEERGRGNFPDRFSARQFPNYSSELNVNALLLGDSALYLCASYGTPLGVEQFFGPGTRLTVL.

The DNA of the CDR3 is TGCAGTGCCCCTTCCACAGGGGGGCAGTTCTTC. It codes for CSAPSTGGQFF. This chain links TRBV20-1 with TRBJ2-1; TRBD1 aligns across 8 bases. With 6 bases clipped from V and 12 bases from J, the junction kept 7 bases outside the gene matches. This CDR3 has 11 residues. Germline V lookup: CDR1 DFQATT, CDR2 SNEGSKA (reference sequence).

Only one count was recorded for this clone. This chain connects TRBV18 to TRBJ1-1; D is uncertain. The CDR3 extends over 14 amino acids. CDR1 KGHSH and CDR2 LQKENI come from the germline V gene. V was trimmed by 4 bases and J by 2 bases, leaving 11 bases between them. The chain's CDR3 is CASSLIGRNTEAFF. The CDR3 DNA sequence: TGTGCCAGCTCACTAATCGGGAGAAACACTGAAGCTTTCTTT.

The V gene is TRBV19, the J gene TRBJ2-2; 7 bases align to TRBD1. Trimming cost V 6 bases and J 6 bases; bases outside gene matches: 7. Germline CDR1 reads LNHDA; CDR2 reads SQIVND (reference sequence). The CDR3 consists of 14 residues. The CDR3 region has the DNA TGTGCCAGTAGCCAGACAGGGTGGCCCGGGGAGCTGTTTTTT. Encoded protein: CASSQTGWPGELFF.

This chain uses TRBV5-4 with TRBJ1-2; D not certain. V lost 4 bases, J lost 6 bases, and 13 bases lay in between. This CDR3 region has 13 residues. Germline CDR1 SGHNT, CDR2 YYREEE (reference sequence). The CDR3: CASSPEWEDGYTF. DNA of the CDR3: TGTGCCAGCAGCCCAGAGTGGGAGGATGGCTACACCTTC.

The J gene is TRBJ2-7, the V gene TRBV7-2; TRBD2 agrees at 8 bases. CDR1 SGHTA and CDR2 FQGNSA come from the germline V gene. The CDR3 sequence is 16 residues long. V shed 5 bases, J shed 7 bases, and the junction held 16 bases outside the gene matches. CDR3 protein: CASSLVGGGKRAEQYF. CDR3 DNA: TGTGCCAGCAGCCTTGTCGGGGGGGGAAAGAGAGCGGAGCAGTACTTC.

The chain is built from TRBV7-8 and TRBJ2-1; 11 nucleotides align to TRBD2. The length of the CDR3 is 17 residues. Losses at the gene ends were 5 bases for V and 2 bases for J; bases not matched to a gene: 8. From germline, CDR1 is SGHVS and CDR2 FQNEAQ. This CDR3 reads CASSANLAGGAYNEQFF. Here the CDR3 DNA reads TGTGCCAGCAGCGCAAACCTAGCGGGGGGTGCCTACAATGAGCAGTTCTTC.